This paragraph reports one T cell receptor beta chain. This sample is part of a study of shared clonotypes between healthy human individuals. Naive CD8 cells lacked CD45RO, underwent positive selection for CCR7 and left out terminally differentiated effector memory CD45RA+ cells. Each of the donors was a healthy adult who was HIV-negative and had not had a recent acute infection or vaccination. Trimming removed 10 bases from V and 2 bases from J, with 15 bases in between. The length of the CDR3 is 14 residues. Germline V gives CDR1 SGHAT, CDR2 FQNNGV. The data were produced by immunoSEQ multiplex PCR, yet TCRdb's version contains in-frame clones alone and is incomplete. Of some 740,000 clones in the sample, more than 85% were seen once.

This clonotype was sampled from a man aged 25 to 40 in good health. This chain uses TRBV11-2 with TRBJ2-1; D perhaps matches TRBD1 (5 bases). The sample comprised naive CD8+ T cells sorted from blood. The CDR3 nucleotides read TGTGCCATGACGAACAGGCATGCCTACAATGAGCAGTTCTTC. Protein product: CAMTNRHAYNEQFF.